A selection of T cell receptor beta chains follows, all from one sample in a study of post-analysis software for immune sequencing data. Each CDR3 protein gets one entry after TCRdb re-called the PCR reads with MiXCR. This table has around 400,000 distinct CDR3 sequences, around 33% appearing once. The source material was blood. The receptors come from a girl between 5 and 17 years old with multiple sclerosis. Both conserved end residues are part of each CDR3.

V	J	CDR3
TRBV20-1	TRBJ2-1	CSARDREGTGDEQFF
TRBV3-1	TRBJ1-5	CASSREYNQPQHF
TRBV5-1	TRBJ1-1	CASSLSESDLTYEAFF
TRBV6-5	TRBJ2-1	CASRSSAQETQFF
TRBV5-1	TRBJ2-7	CASSLNLGGAYEQYF
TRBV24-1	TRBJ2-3	CATSEGTEDTQYF
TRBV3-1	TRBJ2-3	CASSPSSPDTQYF
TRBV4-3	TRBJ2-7	CASSQGSRQGIYEQYF
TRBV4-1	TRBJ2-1	CASSQRVGAPAPYNEQFF
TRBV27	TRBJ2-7	CASSLRAAYEQYF
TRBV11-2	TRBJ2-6	CASSWVRAGANVLTF
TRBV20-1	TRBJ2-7	CSASPVAFSYEQYF
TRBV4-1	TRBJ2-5	CASSQDRTGRETQYF
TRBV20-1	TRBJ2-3	CSTTLADLTDTQYF
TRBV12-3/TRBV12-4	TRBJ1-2	CASSFEINYGYTF
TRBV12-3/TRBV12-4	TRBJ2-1	CASSLYSEGPYNEQFF
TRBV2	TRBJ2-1	CASRREGGYNEQFF
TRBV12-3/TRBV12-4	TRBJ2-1	CASSTYSSYNEQFF
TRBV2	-	CASSGGQGSYEQYF
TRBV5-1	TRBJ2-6	CASSPTSSGANVLTF
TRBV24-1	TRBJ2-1	CATSGLAGARSSYNEQFF
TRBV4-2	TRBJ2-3	CAGTSSGGASDTQYF
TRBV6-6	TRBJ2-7	CATTGRGGFSYEQYF
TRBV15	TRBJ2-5	CATSRPWAGQKETQYF
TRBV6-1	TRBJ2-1	CASRWGQYNEQFF
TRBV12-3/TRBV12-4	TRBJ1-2	CASSLYSYYGYTF
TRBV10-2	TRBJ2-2	CASSVAGELFF
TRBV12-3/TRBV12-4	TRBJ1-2	CASSPQGAPNYGYTF
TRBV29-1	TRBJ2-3	CSVGQGPGLTDTQYF
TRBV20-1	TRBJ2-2	CSARDLDRGRVTGELFF
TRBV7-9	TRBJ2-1	CTSSLASGGGEQFF
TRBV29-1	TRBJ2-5	CSVGRTGETQYF
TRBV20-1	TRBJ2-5	CSAPYQETQYF
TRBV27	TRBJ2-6	CASSLTRSSGANVLTF
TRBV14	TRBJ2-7	CASSRQLTGLYEQYF
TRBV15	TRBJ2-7	CATSPFLGQSYEQYF
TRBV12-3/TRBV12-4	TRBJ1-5	CASSVHRGSNQPQHF
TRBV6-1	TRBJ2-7	CASSLLSDPHEQYF
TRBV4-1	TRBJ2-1	CASSQIGQSGNEQFF
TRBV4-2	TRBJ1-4	CASSQAGTREKLFF
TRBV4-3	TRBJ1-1	CASSQDRYTLNTEAFF
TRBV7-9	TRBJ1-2	CASSTRTEICYGYTF
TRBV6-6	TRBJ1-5	CASLWSYSNQPQHF
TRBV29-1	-	CSVVPDTYEQYF
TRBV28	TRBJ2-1	CASKERISSYNEQFF
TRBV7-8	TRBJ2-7	CASSLDGTGWYEQYF
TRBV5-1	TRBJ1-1	CASHPQTDRLEAFF
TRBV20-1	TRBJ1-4	CSAAGPNEKLFF
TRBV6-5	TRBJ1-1	CASSYSNTLNTEAFF
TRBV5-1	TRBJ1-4	CASSLVAGGDEKLFF
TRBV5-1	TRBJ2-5	CASSLGATSGIRETQYF
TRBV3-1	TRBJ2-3	CASKEESGADTQYF